One sample yielded the 17 T cell receptor beta chains listed below, sequenced in a study of blood T cell repertoires in COVID-19. Method: immunoSEQ multiplex PCR; TCRdb's copy keeps in-frame clones and lacks some. The data hold approximately 300,000 clones, with 92% observed a single time. Source material: PBMCs or T cells enriched from blood (not recorded which). These receptor sequences come from a woman aged 25 to 39 who had recovered from COVID-19.

The chain employs TRBV2 and TRBJ1-1; 7 bases are a match to TRBD1. The CDR3 runs 13 residues. Trimming removed 5 bases from V and 5 bases from J; junction bases left unmatched: 5. The germline CDR1 and CDR2 sequences are SNHLY and FYNNEI. The CDR3, as DNA: TGTGCCAGCAGTACTACAGGGGAAACTGAAGCTTTCTTT. Encoded protein: CASSTTGETEAFF.

This chain links TRBV27 with TRBJ2-7, with TRBD1 identical over 12 bases. V lost 7 bases, J lost 6 bases, and 7 bases stayed unmatched. The CDR3 is 14 amino acids. CDR1 is MNHEY and CDR2 is SMNVEV in the germline V gene (reference sequence). The CDR3 nucleotides read TGTGCCAGCACGCAGGGACAGGGGGCTTTCGAGCAGTACTTC. As protein: CASTQGQGAFEQYF.

The chain links TRBV27 to TRBJ1-1; D might be TRBD1 (6 bases). V lost 5 bases, J lost 4 bases, and 20 bases lay in between. The CDR3 runs 16 residues. Germline V gene data show CDR1 as MNHEY and CDR2 as SMNVEV (reference sequence). The DNA of the CDR3 is TGTGCCAGCAGTGCGATAGGGGGGGAACGCGGCACTGAAGCTTTCTTT. This sequence encodes CASSAIGGERGTEAFF.

The chain carries TRBV6-5 and TRBJ1-2, with a possible D match to TRBD1 (6 bases). This CDR3 is built from 12 residues. Trimming shortened V by 4 bases and J by 7 bases, and 10 bases separated the two germline ends. Per the germline V gene, CDR1 is MNHEY and CDR2 is SVGAGI. CDR3: CASSSQGFGYTF. The DNA for the CDR3 is TGTGCCAGCAGTTCCCAGGGGTTTGGCTACACCTTC.

V and J are TRBV5-4 and TRBJ2-5, with 12 bases fitting TRBD2. The J segment lost 3 bases and the V segment lost 4 bases, leaving 4 bases of the junction unmatched. Per germline, CDR1 SGHNT and CDR2 YYREEE (reference sequence). The CDR3 loop spans 15 amino acids. The CDR3 here is CASSPSGGVKETQYF. The CDR3 coding sequence is TGTGCCAGCAGCCCTAGCGGGGGGGTAAAAGAGACCCAGTACTTC.

The V gene is TRBV9, the J gene TRBJ2-3, with TRBD1 identical over 9 bases. The V and J ends lost 1 base and 3 bases, in that order; junction bases with no gene match: 3. CDR1 SGDLS and CDR2 YYNGEE come from the germline V gene. CDR3 length: 15 residues. The DNA of the CDR3 is TGTGCCAGCAGCGTATCCGGGACAGGGACAGATACGCAGTATTTT. This translates into CASSVSGTGTDTQYF. Full variable domain (missing parts from reference TRBV9 and TRBJ2-3): DSGVTQTPKHLITATGQRVTLRCSPRSGDLSVYWYQQSLDQGLQFLIQYYNGEERAKGNILERFSAQQFPDLHSELNLSSLELGDSALYFCASSVSGTGTDTQYFGPGTRLTVL.

The chain has TRBV5-4 and TRBJ2-5; D unresolved. Per germline, CDR1 SGHNT and CDR2 YYREEE (reference sequence). This CDR3 region has 12 residues. V lost 4 bases and J 5 bases, leaving 9 bases between the germline ends. The CDR3 DNA follows: TGTGCCAGCAGCATTGACGGGGAGACCCAGTACTTC. Its translation: CASSIDGETQYF.

J is TRBJ2-1 and V is TRBV9, with TRBD2 matching over 8 bases. The CDR3 has 15 amino acids. Germline-derived CDR1 and CDR2 are SGDLS and YYNGEE. The J segment lost 2 bases and the V segment lost 4 bases, leaving 5 bases of the junction unmatched. The CDR3 DNA sequence: TGTGCCAGCAGCCCAAGCGGGAGTACCTACAATGAGCAGTTCTTC. Translated: CASSPSGSTYNEQFF.

J is TRBJ1-2 and V is TRBV15; 11 nucleotides match TRBD1. Germline CDR1 LNHNV, CDR2 YYDKDF (reference sequence). V trimming: 0 bases; J trimming: 3 bases; junction bases outside the gene matches: 6. CDR3 size: 17 residues. The CDR3 DNA is TGTGCCACCAGCAGAGATTCCAGGACAGGGGGCTACTATGGCTACACCTTC. This translates into CATSRDSRTGGYYGYTF. The entire variable domain, with the rest obtained from reference TRBV15 and TRBJ1-2, is as follows: DAMVIQNPRYQVTQFGKPVTLSCSQTLNHNVMYWYQQKSSQAPKLLFHYYDKDFNNEADTPDNFQSRRPNTSFCFLDIRSPGLGDTAMYLCATSRDSRTGGYYGYTFGSGTRLTVV.

V gene TRBV6-5 combines with J gene TRBJ1-3; no clear D. With 5 bases removed from V and 0 bases from J, the gap between germline ends came to 5 bases. The CDR3 length is 13 residues. Germline V CDR1 and CDR2: MNHEY, SVGAGI. The CDR3 DNA follows: TGTGCCAGCAGTCCGAGCTCTGGAAACACCATATATTTT. Amino acids: CASSPSSGNTIYF.

The chain employs TRBV16 and TRBJ1-5; 7 nucleotides align to TRBD1. The CDR3 contains 20 residues. The V gene end was trimmed by 0 bases and the J gene end by 0 bases; junction bases not matched to a gene: 14. Germline V CDR1 and CDR2: KGHSY, FQNENV. CDR3 sequence: CASSQSKSGWDSHSNQPQHF. The CDR3 DNA is TGTGCCAGCAGCCAATCGAAATCAGGCTGGGACAGCCATAGCAATCAGCCCCAGCATTTT.

The genes are TRBV24-1 and TRBJ1-5; 8 bases are a match to TRBD1. CDR3 length equals 15 residues. Trimming cost V 2 bases and J 8 bases; bases outside gene matches: 7. Germline lookup yields CDR1 KGHDR and CDR2 SFDVKD. CDR3 bases: TGTGCCACCAGTGATTACACGGGACAGGTAAAGCCCCAGCATTTT. This sequence encodes CATSDYTGQVKPQHF.

The J gene is TRBJ1-2, the V gene TRBV11-2, with a weak D call TRBD1 (5 bases). V was clipped by 1 base and J by 5 bases, with 14 bases between them. The CDR3 runs 15 residues. The germline CDR1 and CDR2 sequences are SGHAT and FQNNGV. Here the CDR3 reads CASSLVQGALYGYTF. The CDR3 region has the DNA TGTGCCAGCAGCTTAGTCCAAGGGGCCCTATATGGCTACACCTTC.

In its sample, this clone was seen once. This sequence joins TRBV6-5 and TRBJ1-2; D not certain. Trimming stripped 2 bases from V and 8 bases from J, with 9 bases between. CDR3 length: 12 amino acids. Looked up from germline, CDR1 is MNHEY and CDR2 is SVGAGI. The CDR3 spells CASSYHGLGYTF. The DNA for the CDR3 is TGTGCCAGCAGTTACCATGGACTAGGCTACACCTTC.

Concerning this clone itself: Distinct nucleotide sequences in the sample also encode this CDR3. The chain joins TRBV28 to TRBJ1-5; 7 nucleotides match TRBD1. Unmatched junction bases numbered 2, after V lost 6 bases and J lost 0 bases. Germline CDR1 reads MDHEN; CDR2 reads SYDVKM. The CDR3 extends over 14 amino acids. CDR3: CASRRQGSNQPQHF. The CDR3 nucleotides are TGTGCCAGCAGACGACAGGGTAGCAATCAGCCCCAGCATTTT.

The gene calls are TRBV3-1 (or the pseudogene TRBV3-2) and TRBJ1-1; D is possibly TRBD1 (6 bases). V lost 4 bases, J lost 1 base, and 13 bases lay in between. The CDR3 sequence is 15 residues long. Per germline, CDR1 LGHDT and CDR2 YNNKEL (reference sequence). The CDR3 sequence: CASSPHWTANTEAFF. CDR3 DNA: TGTGCCAGCAGCCCTCACTGGACAGCGAACACTGAAGCTTTCTTT.

The rearrangement links TRBV2 to TRBJ1-1; maybe TRBD1 (6 bases). This CDR3 region has 15 residues. Trimming cost V 6 bases and J 0 bases, with 14 bases left between them. Germline V CDR1 and CDR2: SNHLY, FYNNEI. The CDR3 here is CASRLGQIMNTEAFF. Here the CDR3 DNA reads TGTGCCAGCAGACTCGGACAGATCATGAACACTGAAGCTTTCTTT.